The clone carrying this TCR beta chain was seen a few times. One junction end does not reproduce the germline sequence, and a read error may be involved. This sample is part of a study of patients and donors after allogeneic stem cell transplantation. CDR3 size: 13 residues. Germline V gene lookup returns CDR1 MNHEY and CDR2 SVGAGI. TCRdb itself ran the RT-PCR reads through MiXCR, one entry per CDR3 protein. The table has approximately 160,000 distinct CDR3 sequences, over 25% seen once; the top ten hold roughly 3.2%. The chain joins TRBV6-5 to TRBJ1-2, with D possibly matching TRBD1 (5 bases). This receptor was taken from a human donor who was either an allogeneic HSCT recipient or a stem cell or donor lymphocyte infusion donor (not recorded which). It is not recorded whose cells these are; they may come from a transplant donor. Source material: blood, either unsorted or a sorted T cell fraction (not recorded which). The CDR3 is CASSYDSATSATF. In nucleotides, the CDR3 is TGTGCCAGCAGTTACGACAGTGCCACCTCCGCCACATTC.